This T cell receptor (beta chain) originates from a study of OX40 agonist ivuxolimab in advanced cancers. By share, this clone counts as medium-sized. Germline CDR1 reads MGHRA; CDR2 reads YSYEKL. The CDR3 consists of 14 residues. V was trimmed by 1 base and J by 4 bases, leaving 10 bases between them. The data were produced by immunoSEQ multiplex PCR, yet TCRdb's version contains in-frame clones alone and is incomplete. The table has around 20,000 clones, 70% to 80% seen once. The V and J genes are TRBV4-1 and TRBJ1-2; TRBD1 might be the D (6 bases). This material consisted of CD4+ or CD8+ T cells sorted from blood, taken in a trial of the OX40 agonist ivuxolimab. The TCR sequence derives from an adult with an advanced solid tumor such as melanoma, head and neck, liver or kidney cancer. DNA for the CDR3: TGCGCCAGCAGCCAAGGAGAGGGGGTCTATGGCTACACCTTC. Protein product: CASSQGEGVYGYTF.